Included here is one T cell receptor (beta chain) sequence, with context. Assay used: immunoSEQ multiplex PCR; TCRdb lists only in-frame clones, some missing. The sample includes fewer than 15,000 clones, approximately 87% of them seen just once. Germline CDR1 is LNHDA and CDR2 is SQIVND (reference sequence). This CDR3 is 14 amino acids long. The V gene end was trimmed by 7 bases and the J gene end by 10 bases; junction bases not matched to a gene: 8. This entry belongs to a study of T cell changes during pregnancy in multiple sclerosis. Source: CD8+ T cells from peripheral blood mononuclear cells, taken after pregnancy. The clonotype was recovered from a female donor in good health, enrolled as a control in a pregnancy study. The rearrangement uses TRBV19 and TRBJ1-6; 9 nucleotides agree with TRBD1. The CDR3 DNA reads TGTGCCAGTATTAACAGGGGGCAGGGATCACCCCTCCACTTT. Its translation: CASINRGQGSPLHF.